Given below is one TCR beta chain in context. This specimen belongs to a study of technical replicates of blood from a few donors. Germline V lookup: CDR1 MGHRA, CDR2 YSYEKL. The V gene end was trimmed by 1 base and the J gene end by 6 bases; junction bases not matched to a gene: 4. CDR3 length: 15 amino acids. This table comes from immunoSEQ multiplex PCR, and its TCRdb copy is limited to in-frame clones, with some not included. The sample has about 81,000 clones, 85% to 95% seen once; the top ten hold approximately 0.25%. The TCR sequence derives from a human donor in good health. Sequenced input: T cells isolated from PBMCs. The chain employs TRBV4-1 and TRBJ1-5; 9 bases are shared with TRBD1. The CDR3 DNA is TGCGCCAGCAGCCAAGCCGGGACAGGGTTTCAGCCCCAGCATTTT. Translating gives CASSQAGTGFQPQHF.